This TCR beta chain was recorded in a study of T-cell reconstitution after alpha-beta-depleted transplantation in children. For this clonotype: Its target is unknown.

The authors prepared the TCRbeta library with unique molecular identifiers. TCRdb re-called the PCR reads through MiXCR, storing one row per CDR3 protein. The table lists about 350,000 distinct CDR3 sequences, 15% to 20% of them singletons, with around 41% in the top ten. General study results and limits: At the one-year point after transplant, T-cell counts and TCRbeta diversity were found to come mostly from T cells that had been newly produced.

CDR1 and CDR2 (germline): PRHDT, FYEKMQ (reference sequence). V lost 0 bases to trimming and J lost 5 bases; unmatched junction nucleotides: 19. This CDR3 region has 20 residues. The clonotype was recovered from a male patient aged 2-15 years who had a stem cell transplant for acute lymphoblastic leukemia, so the T cells may come from the graft donor. The sequencing here drew on PBMCs, mostly from graft donor cells, taken 360 days after TCRalphabeta/CD19-depleted stem cell transplant. V usage is TRBV13 and J usage is TRBJ2-5; 9 nucleotides line up with TRBD2. The CDR3: CASSLGPRREGRTRGETQYF. The CDR3 DNA is TGTGCCAGCAGCTTAGGCCCCCGGCGGGAGGGCCGAACAAGGGGGGAGACCCAGTACTTC.